This paragraph covers one TCR beta chain sequence. The specificity of this receptor is unknown. The record has no base qualities; no much larger clone is one base away. The data stem from a study of shared clonotypes between healthy human individuals (dated by TCRdb to 2018 to 2020). Background on the whole study: The cohort comprised a couple of women and a few men aged 18 to 49 years. For each donor, CD4 naive and CD4 memory were each run on three plates, CD8 naive on two plates, and CD8 memory on one plate. The study deeply sequenced blood TCR repertoires of roughly five healthy adults to estimate repertoire size and the extent of clonotype sharing between individuals. Libraries were prepared and TCR repertoires were sequenced by different laboratories using diverse techniques, in order to increase sequencing depth and limit assay-specific biases. Between about 0.9 and 10 billion PBMCs per donor were obtained by leukapheresis.

The donors were healthy, HIV-negative adults who had no recently reported acute infections or vaccinations. All donors were Caucasian adults living in Nashville, Tennessee, USA. Magnetic negative selection was used to enrich CD4+ T cells, after which naive cells were positively selected on CD45RA and the negative fraction became the memory subset. Blood was obtained by leukapheresis, after which PBMCs were separated by Ficoll-Histopaque density gradient centrifugation and cryopreserved in liquid nitrogen vapor phase. Purity and quantity of every magnetically sorted T cell population were checked by analytical flow cytometry. Genomic DNA was isolated from each sorted fraction and quantified by UV absorbance on a Nanodrop 2000c. Using the deep immunoSEQ assay, TCR CDR3 regions were amplified from genomic DNA by multiplex PCR. For each cell subset, the extracted genomic DNA was distributed evenly across all wells of several immunoSEQ 96-well plates, and each plate served as one replicate. For sorted subsets, each replicate PCR was loaded with approximately 190 ng genomic DNA, equivalent to approximately 27,000 T cell genomes. Purified libraries were measured with a Qubit 3.0 fluorometer, size-checked on a Bioanalyzer 2100, and measured again with the KAPA Library Quantification kit. Each immunoSEQ 96-well plate was sequenced on its own single-read 150-cycle Illumina NextSeq 550 flow cell. Processing in the source paper ran as follows. Because the immunoSEQ output held only junctional sequences and lacked quality scores, the filtering could not match the filtering applied to full-length reads. Sequences were annotated with PyIR, a Python wrapper for IgBLAST v1.9, and V/J genes and CDR3 were assigned using IMGT germline references. Any read was removed if the V/J assignment was weak (E-value above 1e-6), the CDR3 was missing, or the read contained stop codons, out-of-frame junctions, or ambiguous translated residues. V3J clonotypes were defined as sequences sharing an identical inferred V gene, J gene, and CDR3 amino acid sequence. To compute the percentage overlap between repertoires, the number of shared unique clonotypes was divided by the size of the smaller repertoire. RTK rarefaction, the Chao1 estimator, and Recon v2.1 estimates of unobserved clonotypes were used to assess repertoire richness. Generation probabilities were computed with OLGA for all TCRbeta clonotypes obtained by the gDNA method from four donors. Entries here come from immuneACCESS through TCRdb and include only in-frame sequences with V and J called. Some clones fail to appear in such tables; in the studies checked, an unresolved V gene covers under half of the shortfall, and the cause of the remainder is unknown. V and J calls and clone size are given by that table; D and trimming were obtained from the DNA. The sample data list approximately 2.4 million clones, and almost 96% of these were observed just once. Roughly 0.13% of the sample lies in the top ten.

Findings and caveats that apply to the study as a whole: Sampling was restricted to blood, and TCR repertoires in tissues likely differ from the TCR repertoires found in blood. Across a few donors, 4.5% to 6.5% of naive CD4, roughly 3.5% of naive CD8, under 2.5% of memory CD4, and about 0.4% of memory CD8 clonotypes were shared. Pairwise subsampling indicated that sequencing depth was expected to affect the degree of clonotype sharing among donors. Because the study included only a small number of donors, the genetic and exposure-history diversity represented was limited. Naive subsets generally had larger estimated clonotype richness than memory subsets did. Even with the large sequencing depth, rarefaction of the sorted-subset datasets indicated that sequencing was incomplete. Compared with non-shared clonotypes, the clonotypes found in all four sorted-subset donors had higher generation probabilities.

V and J are truncated by 4 bases and 0 bases respectively, leaving an intervening sequence of 10 bases. Inclusive of the bounding cysteine and phenylalanine, the CDR3 is 15 residues long. The only DNA kept is the CDR3, 45 bases in frame from the first base. In the germline V gene (reference sequence), CDR1 corresponds to MNHEY and CDR2 to SMNVEV. The V and J genes are TRBV27 and TRBJ2-4; the D gene identity is not certain. The origin of this receptor is a man younger than 35 in good health. The specimen sequenced was naive CD4+ T cells sorted from blood. This sample's cell subset or site label indicates: CD45RA+ positively selected. CDR3 reads: CASSSAILAKNIQYF. The DNA sequence reads TGTGCCAGCAGTTCGGCTATACTAGCCAAAAACATTCAGTACTTC.